Presented here are 9 T cell receptor beta chains from one specimen sequenced in a study of vaccination effects on CD4 cells after COVID-19. Here immunoSEQ multiplex PCR was the method, and the copy in TCRdb shows in-frame clones only, minus some. The sample consists of around 65,000 clones, less than 80% of them appearing once. Their antigens remain unidentified. Antigen-specific CD4+ T cells expanded by the ViraFEST assay with viral peptide pools were then sequenced. Isolation of CD4+ T cells took place after about ten days of culture. All study participants received two doses of BNT162b2 or mRNA-1273 vaccine. Sequencing was performed on CD4+ T cells from PBMCs cultured with HCoV-229E spike peptides, taken after COVID-19 vaccination. The receptors were sampled from a human donor who received a COVID-19 vaccine.

The chain combines TRBV10-2 with TRBJ1-5; D call uncertain. This CDR3 has 13 amino acids. The germline V gene encodes CDR1 WSHSY and CDR2 SAAADI. Trimming removed 8 bases from V and 6 bases from J, with 14 bases in between. The CDR3: CASGLRSVQPQHF. CDR3 DNA: TGCGCCAGCGGACTTCGGAGTGTTCAGCCCCAGCATTTT.

The chain couples TRBV24-1 to TRBJ2-5, with D tentatively TRBD1 (6 bases). Germline values: CDR1 KGHDR, CDR2 SFDVKD. V shed 1 base and J shed 5 bases, with 13 bases lying between them. The CDR3 loop spans 15 amino acids. CDR3 sequence: CATSDFDTGWETQYF. DNA for the CDR3: TGTGCCACCAGTGATTTTGACACAGGGTGGGAGACCCAGTACTTC.

A single count supports this clone. The rearrangement uses TRBV5-4 and TRBJ2-2, with 7 bases that match TRBD1. Unmatched junction bases numbered 8, after V lost 5 bases and J lost 4 bases. There are 15 residues in the CDR3. Germline values: CDR1 SGHNT, CDR2 YYREEE (reference sequence). The CDR3 DNA follows: TGTGCCAGCAGTAATACAGGGGATCTCACCGGGGAGCTGTTTTTT. Its protein product is CASSNTGDLTGELFF.

In this sample, this clone turned up once. CDR3 loop: CASSIGQGYMNTEAFF. The CDR3 coding sequence is TGCGCCAGCAGCATCGGACAGGGCTACATGAACACTGAAGCTTTCTTT. This chain uses TRBV5-1 with TRBJ1-1, with 8 bases aligning to TRBD1. The germline V gene encodes CDR1 SGHRS and CDR2 YFSETQ. V shed 4 bases, J shed 0 bases, and the junction held 8 bases outside the gene matches. This CDR3 spans 16 amino acids.

The chain combines TRBV3-1 (or the pseudogene TRBV3-2) with TRBJ1-1; 7 nucleotides align to TRBD1. The CDR3 has 12 residues. V was pared by 4 bases and J by 7 bases, with 3 bases of the junction left unmatched. Germline V gene sequence: CDR1 LGHDT, CDR2 YNNKEL (reference sequence). The CDR3 protein is CASSRSGGEAFF. The CDR3 DNA follows: TGTGCCAGCAGCCGATCAGGGGGTGAAGCTTTCTTT.

This chain joins TRBV5-1 and TRBJ2-2; D remains ambiguous. The ends were cut back, 2 bases at V and 5 bases at J, with 10 bases in the middle. The CDR3 is 14 amino acids. Germline values: CDR1 SGHRS, CDR2 YFSETQ. Here the CDR3 DNA reads TGCGCCAGCAGCTTCCTAGGGATGACCGGGGAGCTGTTTTTT. It yields the protein CASSFLGMTGELFF.

The chain uses TRBV4-1 and TRBJ2-5, with TRBD2 matching 8 bases. Trimming removed 0 bases from V and 4 bases from J; junction bases left unmatched: 10. CDR3 size: 17 residues. In germline, CDR1 is MGHRA, CDR2 YSYEKL. The CDR3, as DNA: TGCGCCAGCAGCCAAGAGGCGATAGCGGGGTGGGGAGAGACCCAGTACTTC. Translating gives CASSQEAIAGWGETQYF.

This sequence joins TRBV6-5 and TRBJ1-5, with D unresolved. In germline, CDR1 is MNHEY, CDR2 SVGAGI. The CDR3 spans 14 residues. With 6 bases removed from V and 3 bases from J, the gap between germline ends came to 12 bases. CDR3 coding DNA: TGTGCCAGCAGGCAGCTGATCGACAATCAGCCCCAGCATTTT. This gives the protein CASRQLIDNQPQHF.

The chain combines TRBV7-9 with TRBJ2-3; no clear D gene. The CDR3 runs to 14 residues. V was clipped by 0 bases and J by 8 bases, with 12 bases between them. Per germline, CDR1 SEHNR and CDR2 FQNEAQ (reference sequence). The CDR3 reads CASSLATGGVTQYF. DNA of the CDR3: TGTGCCAGCAGCTTAGCGACGGGTGGAGTTACGCAGTATTTT.